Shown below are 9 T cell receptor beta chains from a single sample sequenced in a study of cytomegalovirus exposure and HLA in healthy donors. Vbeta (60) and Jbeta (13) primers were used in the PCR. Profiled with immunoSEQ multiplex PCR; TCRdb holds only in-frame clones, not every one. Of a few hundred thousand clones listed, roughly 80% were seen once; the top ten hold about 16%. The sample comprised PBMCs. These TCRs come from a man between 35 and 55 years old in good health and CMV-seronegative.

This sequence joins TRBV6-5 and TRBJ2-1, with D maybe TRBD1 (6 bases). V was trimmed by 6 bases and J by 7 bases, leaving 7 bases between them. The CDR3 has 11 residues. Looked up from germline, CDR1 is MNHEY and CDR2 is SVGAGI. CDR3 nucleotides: TGTGCCAGCAGCCAGGGGAATGAGCAGTTCTTC. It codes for CASSQGNEQFF.

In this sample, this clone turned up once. The CDR3: CASSLPTGGSYNSPLHF. As DNA, the CDR3 is TGTGCCAGCAGCTTACCCACAGGGGGTTCCTATAATTCACCCCTCCACTTT. V is TRBV7-2 and J is TRBJ1-6, with TRBD1 matching 8 bases. The CDR3 extends over 17 amino acids. Germline V gene sequence: CDR1 SGHTA, CDR2 FQGNSA. V was pared by 2 bases and J by 1 base, with 4 bases of the junction left unmatched.

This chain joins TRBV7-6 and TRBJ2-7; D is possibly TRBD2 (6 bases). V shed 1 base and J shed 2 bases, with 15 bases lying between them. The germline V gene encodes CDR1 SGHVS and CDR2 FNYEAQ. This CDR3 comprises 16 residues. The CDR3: CASSLESGGPTYEQYF. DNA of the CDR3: TGTGCCAGCAGCTTAGAGAGCGGAGGGCCAACCTACGAGCAGTACTTC.

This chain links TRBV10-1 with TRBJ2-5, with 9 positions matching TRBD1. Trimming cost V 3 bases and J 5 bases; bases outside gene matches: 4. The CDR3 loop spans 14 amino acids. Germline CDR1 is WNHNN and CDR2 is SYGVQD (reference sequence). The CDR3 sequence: CASSDGQGRETQYF. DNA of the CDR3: TGCGCCAGCAGTGATGGACAGGGGAGGGAGACCCAGTACTTC.

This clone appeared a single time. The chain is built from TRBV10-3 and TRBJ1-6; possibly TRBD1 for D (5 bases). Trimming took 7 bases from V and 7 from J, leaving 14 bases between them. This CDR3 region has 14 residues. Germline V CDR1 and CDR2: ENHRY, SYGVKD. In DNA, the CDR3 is TGTGCCATCACCCAGGGCCCTCTGAATTCACCCCTCCACTTT. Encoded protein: CAITQGPLNSPLHF.

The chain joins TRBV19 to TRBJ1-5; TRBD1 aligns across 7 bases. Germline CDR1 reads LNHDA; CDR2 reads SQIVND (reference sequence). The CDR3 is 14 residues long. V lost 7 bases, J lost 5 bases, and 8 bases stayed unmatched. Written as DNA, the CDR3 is TGTGCCAGTACCCACGGACAGGATCATCAGCCCCAGCATTTT. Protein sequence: CASTHGQDHQPQHF. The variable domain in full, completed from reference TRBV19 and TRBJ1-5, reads DGGITQSPKYLFRKEGQNVTLSCEQNLNHDAMYWYRQDPGQGLRLIYYSQIVNDFQKGDIAEGYSVSREKKESFPLTVTSAQKNPTAFYLCASTHGQDHQPQHFGDGTRLSIL.

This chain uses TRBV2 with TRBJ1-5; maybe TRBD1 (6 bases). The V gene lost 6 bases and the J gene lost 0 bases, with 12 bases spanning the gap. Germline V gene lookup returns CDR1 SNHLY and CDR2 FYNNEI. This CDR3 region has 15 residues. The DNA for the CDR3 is TGTGCCAGCAGCTGGGGGCAGACTAGCAATCAGCCCCAGCATTTT. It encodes CASSWGQTSNQPQHF.

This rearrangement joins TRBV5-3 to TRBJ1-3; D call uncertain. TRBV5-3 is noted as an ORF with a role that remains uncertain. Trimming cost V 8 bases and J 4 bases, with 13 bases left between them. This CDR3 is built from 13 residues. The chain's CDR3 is CARAIRSGNTIYF. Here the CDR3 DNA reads TGTGCCAGGGCGATCAGGTCCGGAAACACCATATATTTT.

This chain's CDR3 is CASSLGSGLITF. Written as DNA, the CDR3 is TGTGCCAGCAGTCTAGGATCGGGACTCATAACCTTC. The V call is TRBV28, the J call TRBJ1-2, with D possibly matching TRBD1 (5 bases). Trimming removed 5 bases from V and 14 bases from J, with 18 bases in between. Germline loops: CDR1 MDHEN, CDR2 SYDVKM. This CDR3 comprises 12 residues.